This T cell receptor beta chain was identified in a study of regulatory T cells in long-lasting Graves disease (dated by TCRdb to 2020 to 2023). At the level of the whole study: To count as having persistent Graves' disease, a patient had to have received antithyroid drug treatment for over 5 years with TSH receptor autoantibodies remaining persistently positive. On average, persistent Graves' disease patients in the clinical cohort had been on antithyroid drugs for approximately ten years. The study took place in China and was registered as a clinical trial. TCR sequencing covered approximately 13 persistent and 20 or so newly diagnosed Graves' disease patients, around 35 samples in total. This study used TCR sequencing and RNA sequencing of peripheral blood to compare persistent Graves' disease patients against newly diagnosed Graves' disease patients.

The sample's time point, from its label and the paper: persistent/refractory GD, antithyroid drugs over 5 years with positive TRAb. For both TCR sequencing and RNA sequencing, RNA was extracted from PBMCs using TRIzol. The diagnosis of Graves' disease was made according to American Thyroid Association guidelines. Patients for the study were recruited at an endocrinology department in Xi'an, China. Each patient gave approximately 10 milliliters of peripheral blood, collected in an EDTA anticoagulant tube. Ficoll Paque Plus density gradient separation was used to isolate PBMCs, and no additional T cell sorting was done. An Agilent 2100 Bioanalyzer and agarose gel were used to check RNA quality, while a NanoDrop 2000 measured RNA concentration. Overall study results and their limits: Persistent Graves' disease patients showed lower TCR Shannon entropy and fewer highly expanded clones than newly diagnosed patients, suggesting clonal expansion. Only peripheral blood was studied, because thyroid tissue, the primary lesion, was inaccessible. As a limitation, the authors acknowledged that the small sample size may reduce accuracy. Persistent patients shared more public clonotypes among themselves (over 2,500) than newly diagnosed patients did (approximately 970). Sequencing and analysis were restricted to the TCR beta chain. Persistent disease showed preferential use of TRBV28, TRBJ1-2 and TRBJ2-5, whereas newly diagnosed disease favored TRBV20-1 and TRBJ2-1.

The library was built by means of multiplex PCR. Sequencing took place on an Illumina HiSeq 4000. CDR3 regions were amplified by Arm-PCR with iRepertoire HTBI primers to construct TCR beta libraries. PCR products were gel purified before sequencing. In the source study's methods: Across samples, some 62 TRBV and over 11 TRBJ segments were identified and used for gene usage analysis of CDR3 amino acid clonotypes. Filtered high-quality paired reads were merged into contigs using COPE and FqMerger. Contigs were aligned with BLAST to IMGT TRBV, TRBD and TRBJ reference genes, and CDR3 was defined per IMGT. Any clonotype with a frequency above 0.1% was classified as a highly expanded clone. Repertoire diversity was measured by Shannon entropy, and V-J evenness by the Gini coefficient. A clonotype was considered public if more than one individual shared it. Starting from the raw public reads, TCRdb applied fastp trimming at Q25, assembled clones with MiXCR and retained in-frame beta chains. Under each unique CDR3 protein, matching rows form one entry showing the most common genes and DNA. None of the V and J calls come from the authors' own analysis; TCRdb made them. This sample gives hundreds of thousands of distinct CDR3 sequences in total; roughly 20% of them show up just once. Approximately 7.8% of the sample is held by the ten biggest clonotypes.

CDR1 and CDR2 are read off the germline V gene as SGHVS and FNYEAQ. The V end loses 5 bases and the J end loses 1 base, and a stretch of 17 bases separates them. Measured from the cysteine to the phenylalanine, the CDR3 is 16 residues long. Only the CDR3 region is kept as DNA, spanning 48 bases read in frame from base 1. The count of this clonotype is one. What antigen it recognizes has not been identified. No base-level quality is on record; no much larger clone is a single base apart. One read represents weak support. The receptor was isolated from a female donor with Graves disease. Sequencing used peripheral blood mononuclear cells (PBMCs), obtained when the disease was refractory, from a patient treated with antithyroid drugs. The V and J genes are TRBV7-6 and TRBJ1-1; the D gene is unclear. The DNA sequence is as follows: TGTGCCAGCAGCAAAGGTGTAGGTCATACGAACACTGAAGCTTTCTTT. It codes for CASSKGVGHTNTEAFF.